The sequence of this T cell receptor (beta chain) was determined in a study of beta chain features in type 1 diabetes. Broader study findings: Shortening that was moderate but significant affected the TCRB CDR3s of Type 1 diabetes patients in all four CD4+ subsets.

The investigators reverse transcribed all of the isolated RNA, so they sequenced expressed TCRB transcripts. Only in-frame clones appear in the TCRdb table, and some are missing; sequencing was by immunoSEQ multiplex PCR. The sample lists some 250,000 clones; roughly 11% were seen once. This clone showed up just a few times. As yet, its antigen is unknown. V was pared by 0 bases and J by 3 bases, with 4 bases of the junction left unmatched. This CDR3 region has 15 residues. Germline CDR1 reads GTSNPN; CDR2 reads SVGIG (reference sequence). The clonotype comes from a man younger than 45 with type 1 diabetes. The V gene is TRBV30, the J gene TRBJ1-5; 8 nucleotides align to TRBD1. Sequenced material: naive CD4+ T cells from blood. CDR3 sequence: CAWSVRGQVNQPQHF. CDR3 bases: TGTGCCTGGAGTGTGAGGGGACAGGTCAATCAGCCCCAGCATTTT.